The 30 T cell receptor delta chains in this list originate from one sample, sequenced in a study of gamma-delta T cells after stem cell transplantation. TCRdb redid clone calling on the RT-PCR reads using CATT. The profile covers roughly 710 delta-chain clones, with about a third appearing a single time and 14% to 15% taken by the ten largest. Sequencing input: gamma-delta T cells. The receptors here all came from a human donor. It is not recorded whose cells these are; they may come from a transplant donor. This table probably holds off-target reads from a library built for another chain.

The chain couples TRDV2 to TRDJ3; the match to TRDD3 covers 12 bases. CDR3 size: 22 residues. CDR1 is GEAIGNYY and CDR2 is EKD in the germline V gene. Germline trimming cut 3 bases from V and 0 bases from J; bases unmatched to any gene: 14. CDR3 sequence (DNA): TGTGCCTGTGACCCGGCTGGTCATACTGGGGGATACAGCTCCTGGGACACCCGACAGATGTTTTTC. The encoded protein is CACDPAGHTGGYSSWDTRQMFF.

The gene calls are TRDV2 and TRDJ1; TRDD3 matches at 9 bases. Looked up from germline, CDR1 is GEAIGNYY and CDR2 is EKD. CDR3 length equals 18 residues. With 0 bases clipped from V and 2 bases from J, the junction kept 12 bases outside the gene matches. CDR3: CACDTLTSTGGVTDKLIF. For the CDR3, the DNA is TGTGCCTGTGACACCTTAACCAGTACTGGGGGAGTTACCGATAAACTCATCTTT.

This sequence joins TRDV2 and TRDJ1; 13 positions match TRDD3. Germline trimming cut 3 bases from V and 0 bases from J; bases unmatched to any gene: 12. The CDR3 is 19 amino acids. Germline loops: CDR1 GEAIGNYY, CDR2 EKD. The CDR3 nucleotides are TGTGCCTGTGACTCTTTGCGTACTGGGGGATACGAATACACCGATAAACTCATCTTT. As protein: CACDSLRTGGYEYTDKLIF.

The V and J genes are TRDV2 and TRDJ3; 11 bases agree with TRDD3. Germline V gene sequence: CDR1 GEAIGNYY, CDR2 EKD. This CDR3 is 19 amino acids long. Trimming took 3 bases from V and 2 from J; bases not matched to a gene: 8. CDR3 sequence: CACDSGGGYATWDTRQMFF. The CDR3 DNA sequence: TGTGCCTGTGACTCCGGTGGGGGATACGCGACCTGGGACACCCGACAGATGTTTTTC.

The genes are TRDV2 and TRDJ1; 10 bases align to TRDD3. V lost 2 bases to trimming and J lost 0 bases; unmatched junction nucleotides: 14. This CDR3 is 19 amino acids long. Germline V gives CDR1 GEAIGNYY, CDR2 EKD. CDR3 sequence: CACDKVPTSTGGYTDKLIF. In DNA form, the CDR3 reads TGTGCCTGTGACAAGGTTCCTACTAGTACTGGGGGATACACCGATAAACTCATCTTT.

This clone came up a few times. J is TRDJ1 and V is TRDV2; 13 positions match TRDD3. V trimming: 0 bases; J trimming: 4 bases; junction bases outside the gene matches: 10. The CDR3 consists of 18 residues. Per the germline V gene, CDR1 is GEAIGNYY and CDR2 is EKD. This CDR3 is CACDTVTGGYESNDKLIF. CDR3 bases: TGTGCCTGTGACACCGTCACTGGGGGATACGAATCAAACGATAAACTCATCTTT.

This clone appeared a few times. CDR3 sequence: CACDPLGSRYTDKLIF. As DNA, the CDR3 is TGTGCCTGTGACCCACTGGGTTCCAGGTACACCGATAAACTCATCTTT. The V gene is TRDV2, the J gene TRDJ1; possible D gene TRDD3, 6 bases. CDR3 length: 16 amino acids. The V end lost 3 bases, the J end lost 0 bases, and 16 bases lay between the germline ends. CDR1 GEAIGNYY and CDR2 EKD come from the germline V gene.

The gene calls are TRDV2 and TRDJ1, with TRDD3 matching 11 bases. Germline-derived CDR1 and CDR2 are GEAIGNYY and EKD. The trim removed 0 bases at V and 3 bases at J, leaving 8 bases unmatched. The CDR3 covers 17 residues. CDR3 protein: CACDTVGGGYGADKLIF. Written as DNA, the CDR3 is TGTGCCTGTGACACCGTGGGTGGGGGATACGGTGCCGATAAACTCATCTTT.

The gene calls are TRDV2 and TRDJ1, with D unresolved. The CDR3 covers 16 residues. Germline V gene lookup returns CDR1 GEAIGNYY and CDR2 EKD. V lost 3 bases and J lost 2, with 18 bases in between. This CDR3 is CACDALRGPTTDKLIF. For the CDR3, the DNA is TGTGCCTGTGACGCCTTACGGGGTCCAACGACCGATAAACTCATCTTT.

CDR3: CACDAGLLGDTWDTRQMFF. CDR3 DNA sequence: TGTGCCTGTGACGCGGGACTACTGGGGGATACCTGGGACACCCGACAGATGTTTTTC. The chain carries TRDV2 and TRDJ3; 11 bases fit TRDD3. The trim removed 3 bases at V and 2 bases at J, leaving 8 bases unmatched. Germline values: CDR1 GEAIGNYY, CDR2 EKD. This CDR3 comprises 19 residues.

The sample holds a few counts of this clone. Other DNA sequences in the sample encode the same CDR3. CDR3 loop: CACDPLGDTRDGSWELIF. CDR3 coding DNA: TGTGCCTGTGACCCACTGGGGGATACGCGGGATGGGTCCTGGGAACTCATCTTT. The chain uses TRDV2 and TRDJ1; the match to TRDD3 covers 13 bases. The V gene's germline CDR1 is GEAIGNYY and CDR2 EKD. The V and J ends lost 3 bases and 9 bases, in that order; junction bases with no gene match: 18. The CDR3 has 18 amino acids.

The chain uses TRDV2 and TRDJ1, with 8 nucleotides matching TRDD3. Germline values: CDR1 GEAIGNYY, CDR2 EKD. V lost 1 base and J lost 4; bases outside the gene matches: 7. The CDR3 has 15 residues. The DNA for the CDR3 is TGTGCCTGTGACACTACCGGGATACGGGACGATAAACTCATCTTT. Protein product: CACDTTGIRDDKLIF.

Only a few counts were recorded for this clone. The chain combines TRDV2 with TRDJ1; D uncertain. Trimming cost V 0 bases and J 3 bases, with 16 bases left between them. Germline CDR1 is GEAIGNYY and CDR2 is EKD. This CDR3 region has 16 residues. CDR3 amino acids: CACDTVSSRTSDKLIF. The CDR3 DNA reads as TGTGCCTGTGACACCGTCTCATCACGGACCTCCGATAAACTCATCTTT.

There are a few counts of this clone. The chain carries TRDV2 and TRDJ1; a weak D match, TRDD3 (6 bases). This CDR3 has 16 residues. Germline assignment: CDR1 GEAIGNYY and CDR2 EKD. Trimming pared 2 bases from V and 2 bases from J, leaving 17 bases between. In DNA form, the CDR3 reads TGTGCCTGTGACATCCTTGGGGGTTTGTTAACCGATAAACTCATCTTT. Amino acids: CACDILGGLLTDKLIF.

The gene calls are TRDV2 and TRDJ1, with 13 bases that match TRDD3. Germline assignment: CDR1 GEAIGNYY and CDR2 EKD. This CDR3 comprises 16 residues. After removal of 3 bases from V and 0 bases from J, the junction contained 3 bases not matched to a gene. The CDR3 here is CACDGLGDTHTDKLIF. The CDR3 DNA reads as TGTGCCTGTGACGGACTGGGGGATACGCACACCGATAAACTCATCTTT.

The V call is TRDV2, the J call TRDJ1; 11 bases line up with TRDD3. Unmatched junction bases numbered 12, after V lost 3 bases and J lost 4 bases. Germline V gene lookup returns CDR1 GEAIGNYY and CDR2 EKD. The CDR3 contains 17 residues. CDR3 residues: CACDPVLGDRRGDKLIF. The CDR3 nucleotides are TGTGCCTGTGACCCCGTACTGGGGGATAGGAGGGGCGATAAACTCATCTTT.

In this sample, this clone turned up a few times. The CDR3 DNA follows: TGTGCCTGTGACCCTACTGGGGGCGGTTACACCGATAAACTCATCTTT. This translates into CACDPTGGGYTDKLIF. V usage is TRDV2 and J usage is TRDJ1, with 8 bases identical to TRDD3. This CDR3 has 16 amino acids. J was trimmed by 0 bases and V by 3 bases; bases with no gene match: 8. The germline CDR1 and CDR2 sequences are GEAIGNYY and EKD.

Only a few counts were recorded for this clone. The chain is built from TRDV2 and TRDJ1; possible D gene TRDD3, 6 bases. The V end lost 3 bases, the J end lost 0 bases, and 19 bases lay between the germline ends. The germline gives CDR1 GEAIGNYY, CDR2 EKD. This CDR3 has 17 residues. The CDR3 loop reads CACDAVLAGDDTDKLIF. CDR3 DNA sequence: TGTGCCTGTGACGCGGTCCTCGCTGGGGACGACACCGATAAACTCATCTTT.

The chain has TRDV2 and TRDJ1, with D maybe TRDD3 (5 bases). The CDR3 loop spans 16 amino acids. Trimming pared 3 bases from V and 0 bases from J, leaving 16 bases between. Germline loops: CDR1 GEAIGNYY, CDR2 EKD. This CDR3 is CACDPVGVTYTDKLIF. The CDR3 nucleotides are TGTGCCTGTGACCCGGTTGGGGTTACTTACACCGATAAACTCATCTTT.

This clone was detected a few times. This chain joins TRDV2 and TRDJ1, with D possibly being TRDD3 (6 bases). CDR1 and CDR2 from the germline V gene are GEAIGNYY and EKD. This CDR3 has 18 residues. V lost 3 bases, J lost 3 bases, and 25 bases lay in between. The DNA of the CDR3 is TGTGCCTGTGACCCCCTTAGTACGCTGGGGAGCCAGTCCGATAAACTCATCTTT. Protein: CACDPLSTLGSQSDKLIF.

This chain joins TRDV2 and TRDJ1; D possibly corresponds to TRDD3 (5 bases). CDR1 GEAIGNYY and CDR2 EKD come from the germline V gene. The CDR3 is 15 residues long. V shed 0 bases and J shed 6 bases, with 16 bases lying between them. The CDR3 sequence: CACDTVSGRNNKLIF. In DNA form, the CDR3 reads TGTGCCTGTGACACCGTCTCGGGGAGAAACAATAAACTCATCTTT.

This clone was counted only a few times. At one end the junction does not follow the germline gene, possibly because of a read error. The chain joins TRDV2 to TRDJ1, with 7 bases identical to TRDD3. CDR1 and CDR2 (germline): GEAIGNYY, EKD. This CDR3 comprises 15 residues. The CDR3 here is CACDPLGVLTDRLIF. The CDR3 DNA reads as TGTGCCTGTGATCCTCTGGGGGTTCTCACCGATAGACTCATCTTT.

This chain connects TRDV2 to TRDJ1; a possible D gene is TRDD3 (5 bases). The CDR3 has 16 residues. CDR1 GEAIGNYY and CDR2 EKD come from the germline V gene. V dropped 3 bases and J dropped 1 base, with 17 bases sitting between them. The CDR3 loop is CACDSMGSGGTDKLIF. In nucleotides, the CDR3 is TGTGCCTGTGACTCAATGGGGTCCGGCGGCACCGATAAACTCATCTTT.

V and J are TRDV2 and TRDJ1, with D perhaps matching TRDD3 (6 bases). V was trimmed by 4 bases and J by 8 bases, leaving 22 bases between them. This CDR3 spans 15 amino acids. CDR1 GEAIGNYY and CDR2 EKD come from the germline V gene. The CDR3 protein is CACEALGPKSDKLIF. The CDR3 DNA follows: TGTGCCTGTGAGGCCCTGGGGCCGAAATCAGACAAACTCATCTTT.

This clone was seen a few times. The rearrangement joins TRDV2 to TRDJ1; 8 nucleotides match TRDD3. The ends lost 3 bases at V and 4 bases at J; junction bases unmatched: 12. Germline assignment: CDR1 GEAIGNYY and CDR2 EKD. This CDR3 is built from 16 residues. CDR3 residues: CACDPLGDSRRDKLIF. CDR3 bases: TGTGCCTGTGACCCCCTGGGGGACTCCCGCCGCGATAAACTCATCTTT.

This rearrangement joins TRDV2 to TRDJ1; 8 bases agree with TRDD3. This CDR3 has 16 residues. Germline CDR1 reads GEAIGNYY; CDR2 reads EKD. J lost 4 bases, V lost 0 bases, and 9 bases had no gene match. Here the CDR3 reads CACDTVGDTPHDKLIF. In DNA, the CDR3 is TGTGCCTGTGACACCGTAGGGGATACCCCTCACGATAAACTCATCTTT.

The V gene is TRDV2, the J gene TRDJ1, with 13 bases fitting TRDD3. The V gene end was trimmed by 0 bases and the J gene end by 4 bases; junction bases not matched to a gene: 7. Germline CDR1 GEAIGNYY, CDR2 EKD. The length of the CDR3 is 17 residues. As DNA, the CDR3 is TGTGCCTGTGACACCCTACTGGGGGATACGCCGGTCGATAAACTCATCTTT. It translates to CACDTLLGDTPVDKLIF.

The chain recombines TRDV2 with TRDJ1; D not certain. The CDR3 runs to 18 residues. The V end lost 0 bases, the J end lost 1 base, and 20 bases lay between the germline ends. The germline gives CDR1 GEAIGNYY, CDR2 EKD. CDR3 nucleotide sequence: TGTGCCTGTGACACCGTACCCGGAGGGAGGAGATCCACCGATAAACTCATCTTT. It encodes CACDTVPGGRRSTDKLIF.

This rearrangement joins TRDV2 to TRDJ1, with a weak D call TRDD3 (6 bases). Germline CDR1 and CDR2: GEAIGNYY and EKD. The CDR3 has 15 amino acids. The V gene lost 4 bases and the J gene lost 3 bases, with 17 bases spanning the gap. CDR3 DNA: TGTGCCTGTGATCCTTGGGGGGTGCACCCCGATAAACTCATCTTT. It encodes CACDPWGVHPDKLIF.

This clone was counted between two and nine times. At one boundary the junction diverges from the germline segment, which might be a read error. The CDR3 DNA follows: TGTGCCTGCGACACATTGGGCCCTCAGGGGTACACCGATAAACTCATCTTT. It specifies CACDTLGPQGYTDKLIF. V usage is TRDV2 and J usage is TRDJ1; D not certain. Germline CDR1 reads GEAIGNYY; CDR2 reads EKD. The CDR3 covers 17 residues.